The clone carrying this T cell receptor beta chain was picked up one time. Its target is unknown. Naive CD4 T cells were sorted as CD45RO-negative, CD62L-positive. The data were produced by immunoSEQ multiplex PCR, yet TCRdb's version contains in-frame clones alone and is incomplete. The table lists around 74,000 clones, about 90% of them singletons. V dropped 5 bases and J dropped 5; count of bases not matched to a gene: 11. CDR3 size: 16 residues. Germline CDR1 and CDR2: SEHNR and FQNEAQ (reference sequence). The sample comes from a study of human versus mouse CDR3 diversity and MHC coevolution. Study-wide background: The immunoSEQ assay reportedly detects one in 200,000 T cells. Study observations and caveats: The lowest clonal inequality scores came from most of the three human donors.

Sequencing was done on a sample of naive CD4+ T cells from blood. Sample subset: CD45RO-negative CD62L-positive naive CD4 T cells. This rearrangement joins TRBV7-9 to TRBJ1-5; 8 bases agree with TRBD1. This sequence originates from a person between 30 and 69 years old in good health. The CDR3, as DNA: TGTGCCAGCAGCCCACAGGGCAGGGGGCTGGATCAGCCCCAGCATTTT. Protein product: CASSPQGRGLDQPQHF.